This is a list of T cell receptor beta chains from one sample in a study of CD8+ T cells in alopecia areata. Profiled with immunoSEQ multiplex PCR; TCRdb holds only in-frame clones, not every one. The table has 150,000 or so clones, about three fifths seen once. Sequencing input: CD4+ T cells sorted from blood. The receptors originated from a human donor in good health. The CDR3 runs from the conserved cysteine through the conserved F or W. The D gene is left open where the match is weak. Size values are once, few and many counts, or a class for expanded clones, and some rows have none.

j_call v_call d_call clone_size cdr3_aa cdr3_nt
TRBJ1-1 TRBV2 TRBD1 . CASLRGHTEAFF TGTGCCAGCTTAAGGGGGCACACTGAAGCTTTCTTT
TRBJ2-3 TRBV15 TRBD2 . CATSRVGGRWNTQYF TGTGCCACCAGCAGAGTAGGCGGGAGATGGAATACGCAGTATTTT
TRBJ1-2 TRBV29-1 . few CSLEEGRF TGCAGCCTAGAGGAAGGTCGCTTC
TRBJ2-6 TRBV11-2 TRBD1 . CASSYGTEVSGANVLTF TGTGCCAGCAGCTACGGGACAGAGGTCTCTGGGGCCAACGTCCTGACTTTC
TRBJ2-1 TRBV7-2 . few CASSPNGESQFF TGTGCCAGCAGCCCTAATGGGGAGTCGCAGTTCTTC
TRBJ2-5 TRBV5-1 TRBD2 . CASSGGAGETETQYF TGCGCCAGCAGCGGGGGAGCGGGAGAAACCGAGACCCAGTACTTC
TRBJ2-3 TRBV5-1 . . CASSLARGSSTDTQYF TGCGCCAGCAGCTTGGCCCGGGGTTCTAGCACAGATACGCAGTATTTT
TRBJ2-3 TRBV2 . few CASSDVNGGDTQYF TGTGCCAGCAGTGACGTCAATGGGGGAGATACGCAGTATTTT
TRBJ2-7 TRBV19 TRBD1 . CASGMTGFHEQYF TGTGCCAGTGGGATGACAGGGTTCCACGAGCAGTACTTC
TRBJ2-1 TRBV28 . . CASSPDLSYNEQFF TGTGCCAGCAGTCCAGACCTCTCCTACAATGAGCAGTTCTTC
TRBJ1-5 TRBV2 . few CASTYQENQPQHF TGTGCCAGCACCTATCAGGAGAATCAGCCCCAGCATTTT
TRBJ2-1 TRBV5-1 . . CASSLVSRRSYNEQFF TGCGCCAGCAGCTTGGTTAGCCGGCGCTCCTACAATGAGCAGTTCTTC
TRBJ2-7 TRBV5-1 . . CASSLGTAGYEQYF TGCGCCAGCAGCTTGGGTACAGCGGGCTACGAGCAGTACTTC
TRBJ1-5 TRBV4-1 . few CASSQEWGRQLYNQPQHF TGCGCCAGCAGCCAAGAATGGGGCAGACAGCTATACAATCAGCCCCAGCATTTT
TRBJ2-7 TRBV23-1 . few CASSQGEIYEQYF TGCGCCAGCAGTCAGGGGGAAATCTACGAGCAGTACTTC
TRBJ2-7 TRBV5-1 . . CASSLYGYEQYF TGCGCCAGCAGCTTGTACGGGTACGAGCAGTACTTC
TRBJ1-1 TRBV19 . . CASNVGRRTEAFF TGTGCCAGTAATGTAGGGAGGAGGACTGAAGCTTTCTTT
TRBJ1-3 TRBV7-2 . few CASSLSDNPGNTIYF TGTGCCAGCAGCTTATCCGACAATCCTGGAAACACCATATATTTT
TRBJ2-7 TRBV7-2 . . CASSLVGTESHEQYF TGTGCCAGCAGCTTAGTAGGTACAGAATCCCACGAGCAGTACTTC
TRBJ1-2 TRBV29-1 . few CSVVVAVNFNYGYTF TGCAGCGTTGTAGTCGCAGTCAATTTTAACTATGGCTACACCTTC
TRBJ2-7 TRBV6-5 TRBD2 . CASSYRPSGLSYEQYF TGTGCCAGCAGCTACAGGCCTAGCGGCCTCTCCTACGAGCAGTACTTC
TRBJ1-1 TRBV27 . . CASSLLFSTAEAFF TGTGCCAGCAGTTTACTATTTAGTACGGCTGAAGCTTTCTTT
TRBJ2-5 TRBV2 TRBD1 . CASSADRGETQYF TGTGCCAGCAGTGCGGACAGGGGAGAGACCCAGTACTTC
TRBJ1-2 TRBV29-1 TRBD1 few CSVGTPGQHYGYTF TGCAGCGTTGGGACTCCGGGACAGCACTATGGCTACACCTTC
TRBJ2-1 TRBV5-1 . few CASSLAGFGEQFF TGCGCCAGCAGCTTGGCGGGCTTCGGTGAGCAGTTCTTC
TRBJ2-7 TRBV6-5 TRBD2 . CASSYSGLAGGYEQYF TGTGCCAGCAGTTACTCGGGTCTAGCGGGAGGTTACGAGCAGTACTTC
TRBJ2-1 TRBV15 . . CATSGYNEQFF TGTGCCACCAGCGGGTACAATGAGCAGTTCTTC
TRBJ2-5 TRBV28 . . CASSYTVWGETETQYF TGTGCCAGCAGCTATACAGTTTGGGGGGAAACAGAGACCCAGTACTTC
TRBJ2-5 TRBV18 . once CASSTRDHRTQYF TGTGCCAGCTCAACACGGGACCACAGGACCCAGTACTTC
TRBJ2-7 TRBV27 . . CASSPLEGSISGQYF TGTGCCAGCAGTCCCTTGGAAGGGAGTATCTCGGGGCAGTACTTC
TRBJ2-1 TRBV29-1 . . CSVEKYNEQFF TGCAGCGTTGAAAAGTACAATGAGCAGTTCTTC
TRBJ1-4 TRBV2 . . CASSVALDRTNEKLFF TGTGCCAGCAGTGTGGCTCTCGACAGGACGAATGAAAAACTGTTTTTT
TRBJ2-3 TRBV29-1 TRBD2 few CSVISGRAADTQYF TGCAGCGTTATTAGCGGGAGGGCTGCAGATACGCAGTATTTT
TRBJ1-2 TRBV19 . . CASSICTF TGTGCCAGTAGTATCTGTACCTTC
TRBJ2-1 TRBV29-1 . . CSAEAGLRSNEQFF TGCAGCGCCGAAGCGGGCCTGAGGAGCAATGAGCAGTTCTTC
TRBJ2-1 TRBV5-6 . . CASSLAGWGSYNEQFF TGTGCCAGCAGCTTGGCAGGGTGGGGTTCCTACAATGAGCAGTTCTTC
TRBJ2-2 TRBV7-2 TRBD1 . CASSGAPGQISGTGELFF TGTGCCAGCAGCGGAGCCCCGGGACAGATAAGTGGGACCGGGGAGCTGTTTTTT
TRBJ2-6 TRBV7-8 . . CASSNRDGKAGANVLTF TGTGCCAGCAGCAACAGGGATGGGAAGGCGGGGGCCAACGTCCTGACTTTC
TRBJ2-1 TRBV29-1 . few CSVVMGAANEQFF TGCAGCGTAGTCATGGGGGCGGCCAATGAGCAGTTCTTC
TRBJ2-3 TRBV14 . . CASSQDRGPDTQYF TGTGCCAGCAGCCAAGATAGGGGCCCAGATACGCAGTATTTT
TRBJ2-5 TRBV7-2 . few CASSLVGGTFETQYF TGTGCCAGCAGCTTAGTAGGCGGGACCTTTGAGACCCAGTACTTC
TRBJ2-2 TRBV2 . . CASMATGELFF TGTGCCAGCATGGCCACCGGGGAGCTGTTTTTT